Detailed here is one T cell receptor beta chain. These data are taken from a study of blood T cell repertoires in COVID-19. Profiling relied on immunoSEQ multiplex PCR, and the TCRdb table lists in-frame clones only, not all of them. The table includes 250,000 to 350,000 clones, about nine tenths detected once. The CDR3 totals 17 residues. Germline-derived CDR1 and CDR2 are LGHDT and YNNKEL (reference sequence). V trimming: 0 bases; J trimming: 7 bases; junction bases outside the gene matches: 11. The V and J genes are TRBV3-1 (or the pseudogene TRBV3-2) and TRBJ2-3, with TRBD2 matching over 9 bases. The receptor comes from a woman aged 45-65 years who had recovered from COVID-19. Material for sequencing was peripheral blood. CDR3 sequence reads: CASSQDRRRGGLYTQYF. CDR3 in DNA: TGTGCCAGCAGCCAAGATCGTAGGCGGGGGGGCCTTTATACGCAGTATTTT.